This entry concerns a single TCR beta chain. The antigen is not known. This CDR3 comprises 14 residues. Looked up from germline, CDR1 is MRHNA and CDR2 is SNTAGT. V lost 5 bases to trimming and J lost 0 bases, with 9 bases between them. The sample belongs to a study of regulatory T cells in long-lasting Graves disease. Study-wide background: Antithyroid drug use was under 3 months in newly diagnosed Graves' patients. Whole-study findings and limits: Newly diagnosed disease favored TRBV20-1 and TRBJ2-1 over persistent disease. Owing to a sample size that was small, accuracy may have been reduced.

Construction of the TCR beta libraries employed iRepertoire HTBI primers in conjunction with Arm-PCR of CDR3 regions. In TCRdb, the multiplex PCR reads were re-called with MiXCR into one record per CDR3 protein. The sample shows approximately 230,000 distinct CDR3 sequences, approximately 20% of them seen only once. Time point given: newly diagnosed GD, antithyroid drugs for less than 3 months. PBMC RNA was the source of the TCR library. The specimen was peripheral blood mononuclear cells (PBMCs), collected at new diagnosis, from a patient treated with antithyroid drugs. The receptor was isolated from a female donor with Graves disease. This chain uses TRBV6-4 with TRBJ2-3; D possibly corresponds to TRBD2 (5 bases). In DNA, the CDR3 is TGTGCCAGCAGTCCGGGAATGAGCACAGATACGCAGTATTTT. Residues: CASSPGMSTDTQYF.